This is a list of T cell receptor beta chains from one sample in a study of T cell responses to AZD1222 COVID-19 vaccine. Profiled with immunoSEQ multiplex PCR; TCRdb holds only in-frame clones, not every one. The sample has 120,000 or so clones, almost 95% seen once. Sequenced material: peripheral blood, taken on day 0 of AZD1222 vaccination. The receptors originated from an adult in good health. Both conserved end residues are part of each CDR3. A D gene is named only where the DNA matches it firmly. A clone size is listed for some rows: how often the clone was seen (once, few, many), or a class if it is expanded.

j_gene	d_gene	len	abundance	v_gene	CDR3aa	CDR3nt
TRBJ2-3	TRBD2	17	-	TRBV4-3	CASSQDGSGKFEGTQYF	TGCGCCAGCAGCCAAGATGGAAGCGGGAAGTTCGAGGGTACGCAGTATTTT
TRBJ1-1	-	17	-	TRBV5-1	CASSRTGQGKVGTEAFF	TGCGCCAGCAGCCGGACTGGGCAGGGGAAGGTTGGCACTGAAGCTTTCTTT
TRBJ1-1	-	13	-	TRBV7-2	CASSPGGATEAFF	TGTGCCAGCAGCCCGGGGGGGGCCACTGAAGCTTTCTTT
TRBJ2-1	-	15	-	TRBV7-9	CASSLLGTSYNEQFF	TGTGCCAGCAGCTTATTGGGAACCTCCTACAATGAGCAGTTCTTC
TRBJ2-7	-	13	-	TRBV4-2	CASSQGLLYEQYF	TGTGCCAGCAGCCAAGGCCTCCTCTACGAGCAGTACTTC
TRBJ2-3	-	18	-	TRBV7-8	CASSSDRVAARGKDTQYF	TGTGCCAGCAGCTCCGATAGGGTAGCAGCCCGGGGAAAGGATACGCAGTATTTT
TRBJ2-1	TRBD1	15	few	TRBV9	CASSVVGTGHNEQFF	TGTGCCAGCAGCGTAGTGGGGACAGGACACAATGAGCAGTTCTTC
TRBJ2-1	-	13	-	TRBV12-5	CASGLSGENEQFF	TGTGCTAGTGGTTTATCGGGGGAGAATGAGCAGTTCTTC
TRBJ1-6	-	14	-	TRBV19	CASSWYRLNSPLHF	TGTGCCAGTAGTTGGTACAGACTTAATTCACCCCTCCACTTT
TRBJ1-1	-	15	-	TRBV6-5	CASNPRTGPNTEAFF	TGTGCCAGCAACCCAAGAACAGGGCCGAACACTGAAGCTTTCTTT
TRBJ1-3	-	13	-	TRBV11-2	CATKQGSGNTIYF	TGTGCCACCAAACAGGGCTCTGGAAACACCATATATTTT
TRBJ1-6	TRBD1	15	-	TRBV7-6	CASSAMGQAASPLHF	TGTGCCAGCAGCGCTATGGGACAGGCGGCCTCACCCCTCCACTTT
TRBJ2-3	TRBD2	15	-	TRBV6-5	CASSYSTSGRDTQYF	TGTGCCAGCAGTTACTCGACTAGCGGGAGAGATACGCAGTATTTT
TRBJ2-3	-	13	-	TRBV6-2/TRBV6-3	CASSYGGSDTQYF	TGTGCCAGCAGTTACGGGGGGTCAGATACGCAGTATTTT
TRBJ1-5	-	13	-	TRBV6-2/TRBV6-3	CASSYTGYQPQHF	TGTGCCAGCAGTTACACAGGATATCAGCCCCAGCATTTT